The sequence of this T cell receptor (beta chain) was determined in a study of graft-versus-host responses after intestinal transplantation. Study information: The transplants performed in recipients were multivisceral, liver-intestinal, or isolated intestinal. The study gave all recipients anti-thymocyte globulin induction, then tacrolimus and steroids for 2 to 3 years.

Regarding this clone: Its antigen is unknown.

CDR1 is MGHDK, CDR2 SYGVNS, per germline. This CDR3 region has 14 residues. Between the trimmed V and J ends, which lost 4 bases and 10 bases, there was a span of 14 bases. The data were produced by immunoSEQ multiplex PCR, yet TCRdb's version contains in-frame clones alone and is incomplete. The repertoire holds approximately 99,000 clones, roughly 89% seen once, with roughly 0.17% in the top ten. Study-level findings and limits: Recipient marrow contained GvH clones, some of which appeared first in ileum or blood.

This clonotype was obtained from a human donor who was the organ donor for an intestinal transplant. This material consisted of unstimulated CD4+ T cells sorted from spleen or lymph node cells, taken before transplant. This rearrangement joins TRBV25-1 to TRBJ1-6; D perhaps matches TRBD1 (6 bases). CDR3 sequence reads: CASSGGGGESPLHF. Here the CDR3 DNA reads TGTGCCAGCAGTGGCGGGGGGGGCGAGTCACCCCTCCACTTT.